The next 20 T cell receptor beta chains were all read from a single sample in a study of spatial heterogeneity in lung cancer. Regarding the study as a whole: In tumors, expanded intratumoral alpha and beta TCR counts tracked mutation counts.

Their cognate antigens are unknown. Time point in this sample: sample taken at primary tumor resection. Via MiXCR, TCRdb re-called the 5' RACE reads, giving one row per CDR3 protein. The profile shows under 5,000 distinct CDR3 sequences, almost 8.5% of them singletons. The specimen comprised lung tumor tissue, sampled at surgery. These TCRs come from a male donor with early-stage non-small cell lung cancer.

Many counts were recorded for this clonotype. This chain joins TRBV6-6 and TRBJ2-3, with 12 bases that match TRBD2. V gave up 5 bases and J gave up 3 bases; unmatched junction bases: 12. This CDR3 has 18 residues. Germline values: CDR1 MNHNY, CDR2 SVGAGI (reference sequence). CDR3 bases: TGTGCCAGCAGTCAAGGGAGAAGTCTAGCGGGGGGGACAGATACGCAGTATTTT. Protein sequence: CASSQGRSLAGGTDTQYF.

This clonotype showed up many times. This chain uses TRBV7-2 with TRBJ1-6; D is possibly TRBD1 (5 bases). Germline CDR1 is SGHTA and CDR2 is FQGNSA. There are 14 residues in the CDR3. Trimming stripped 6 bases from V and 8 bases from J, with 14 bases between. This CDR3 is CASRLAPGDSPLHF. The CDR3 bases are TGTGCCAGCAGACTCGCACCGGGGGATTCACCCCTCCACTTT.

The chain employs TRBV6-1 and TRBJ1-5; D is undetermined. There are 15 residues in the CDR3. Germline V gene lookup returns CDR1 MNHNS and CDR2 SASEGT. Trimming cost V 6 bases and J 1 base, with 13 bases left between them. The CDR3 region is CASRGGEGSNQPQHF. The DNA of the CDR3 is TGTGCCAGCAGGGGTGGGGAGGGAAGCAATCAGCCCCAGCATTTT.

This clonotype is medium-sized by share. J is TRBJ2-2 and V is TRBV29-1, with 8 nucleotides matching TRBD1. This CDR3 region has 14 residues. Losses at the gene ends were 5 bases for V and 4 bases for J; bases not matched to a gene: 6. Germline values: CDR1 SQVTM, CDR2 ANQGSEA. The chain's CDR3 is CSVRTGSGTGELFF. The CDR3 bases are TGCAGCGTTCGGACAGGGTCGGGCACCGGGGAGCTGTTTTTT.

In this sample, this clonotype turned up many times. The rearrangement uses TRBV5-1 and TRBJ2-6; 10 bases are a match to TRBD2. Germline CDR1 reads SGHRS; CDR2 reads YFSETQ. V dropped 2 bases and J dropped 0; count of bases not matched to a gene: 2. This CDR3 contains 17 residues. In DNA, the CDR3 is TGCGCCAGCAGCTTCGCTAGCGGGGGCTCTGGGGCCAACGTCCTGACTTTC. Its translation is CASSFASGGSGANVLTF.

This clonotype was recorded at least ten times. The chain combines TRBV19 with TRBJ1-5; possible D gene TRBD1, 6 bases. V was cut by 5 bases and J by 6 bases, with 11 bases left in between. Germline V gives CDR1 LNHDA, CDR2 SQIVND (reference sequence). The CDR3 extends over 13 amino acids. The CDR3 region has the DNA TGTGCCAGTAGTGAACAGGGAGGTCAGCCCCAGCATTTT. It yields the protein CASSEQGGQPQHF.

This clonotype has ten or more counts. J is TRBJ2-5 and V is TRBV23-1; TRBD2 agrees at 8 bases. Being an ORF, TRBV23-1 has a function that is uncertain. The V and J ends lost 0 bases and 2 bases, in that order; junction bases with no gene match: 23. The length of the CDR3 is 22 residues. The CDR3 DNA follows: TGCGCCAGCAGTCAATCATCCGGGGGCGAGCGGGGGAGCAACCCTTTACAAGAGACCCAGTACTTC. Residues: CASSQSSGGERGSNPLQETQYF.

This clonotype was recorded many times. The chain employs TRBV11-2 and TRBJ2-3; 10 nucleotides match TRBD2. The V segment lost 3 bases and the J segment 6 bases; nucleotides outside the gene matches: 12. The CDR3 runs to 17 residues. Germline lookup yields CDR1 SGHAT and CDR2 FQNNGV. CDR3 residues: CASSFSGRILSGDTQYF. CDR3 sequence (DNA): TGTGCCAGCAGCTTTAGCGGGAGGATCCTGAGTGGCGATACGCAGTATTTT.

This clonotype was observed at least ten times. This chain connects TRBV11-2 to TRBJ2-7, with a tentative D call TRBD1 (5 bases). CDR3 length: 14 amino acids. V shed 4 bases and J shed 3 bases, with 13 bases lying between them. The V gene's germline CDR1 is SGHAT and CDR2 FQNNGV. In nucleotides, the CDR3 is TGTGCCAGCAGCTATGACAGTCCTATCTACGAGCAGTACTTC. This sequence encodes CASSYDSPIYEQYF.

This clonotype was seen a handful of times. The CDR3 nucleotides read TGTGCCAGCAGAATAAACAGGGCCACCGGGGAGCTGTTTTTT. It codes for CASRINRATGELFF. The chain combines TRBV12-3 or TRBV12-4 with TRBJ2-2; weak D call: TRBD1 (6 bases). The CDR3 contains 14 residues. Trimming removed 6 bases from V and 4 bases from J, with 12 bases in between.

This clonotype was picked up many times. This sequence joins TRBV6-2 or TRBV6-3 and TRBJ2-1, with TRBD1 matching 8 bases. The CDR3 runs to 15 residues. V was pared by 6 bases and J by 7 bases, with 11 bases of the junction left unmatched. Germline CDR1 is MNHEY and CDR2 is SVGEGT. CDR3 residues: CASRAGGSLLNEQFF. The CDR3 region has the DNA TGTGCCAGCAGGGCAGGGGGCTCCCTTCTTAATGAGCAGTTCTTC.

By sample fraction, this clonotype is medium-sized. The chain uses TRBV7-6 and TRBJ1-6; D is ambiguous. CDR1 SGHVS and CDR2 FNYEAQ come from the germline V gene. The CDR3 contains 12 residues. V lost 2 bases to trimming and J lost 7 bases, with 3 bases between them. The CDR3 region is CASSLRNSPLHF. The CDR3 bases are TGTGCCAGCAGCTTAAGGAATTCACCCCTCCACTTT.

The chain carries TRBV7-2 and TRBJ2-1; D call uncertain. Germline V gene data show CDR1 as SGHTA and CDR2 as FQGNSA. CDR3 length: 13 amino acids. Deletions cut 5 bases from V and 0 bases from J, with 5 bases between. CDR3 loop: CASSPSSYNEQFF. Here the CDR3 DNA reads TGTGCCAGCAGCCCGAGCTCCTACAATGAGCAGTTCTTC. Full variable domain (rest looked up from reference TRBV7-2 and TRBJ2-1): GAGVSQSPSNKVTEKGKDVELRCDPISGHTALYWYRQSLGQGLEFLIYFQGNSAPDKSGLPSDRFSAERTGGSVSTLTIQRTQQEDSAVYLCASSPSSYNEQFFGPGTRLTVL.

This clonotype was seen repeatedly, ten times or more. The chain uses TRBV12-3 or TRBV12-4 and TRBJ2-7, with TRBD2 identical over 11 bases. With V trimmed by 5 bases and J by 1 base, 16 bases remained unmatched. The CDR3 loop spans 19 amino acids. The CDR3 sequence: CASSLETSGIFTGSYEQYF. For the CDR3, the DNA is TGTGCCAGCAGTCTTGAGACTAGCGGGATATTCACCGGATCCTACGAGCAGTACTTC.

By proportion, this clonotype is medium-sized. The V and J genes are TRBV6-2 or TRBV6-3 and TRBJ1-1; 8 bases map to TRBD1. Germline CDR1 is MNHEY and CDR2 is SVGEGT. The V gene end was trimmed by 5 bases and the J gene end by 0 bases; junction bases not matched to a gene: 11. CDR3 length equals 17 residues. CDR3 sequence (DNA): TGTGCCAGCAGTCCTCCTTGGACAGGGACCATGAACACTGAAGCTTTCTTT. Its translation: CASSPPWTGTMNTEAFF.

This clonotype was counted ten times or more. The gene calls are TRBV5-1 and TRBJ1-4, with D possibly TRBD1 on 5 matching bases. The CDR3 is 15 residues long. The V end was cut by 2 bases, the J end by 8 bases, with 16 bases between. Germline values: CDR1 SGHRS, CDR2 YFSETQ. The CDR3 sequence is CASSFGAGFYEKLFF. The CDR3 DNA reads as TGCGCCAGCAGCTTCGGGGCAGGGTTTTACGAAAAACTGTTTTTT.

This clonotype rates as medium-sized. The CDR3 protein is CASSRGEGPQHF. Written as DNA, the CDR3 is TGTGCCAGCAGCCGGGGGGAAGGGCCCCAGCATTTT. The V and J genes are TRBV3-1 and TRBJ1-5; D possibly corresponds to TRBD1 (5 bases). Germline values: CDR1 LGHDT, CDR2 YNNKEL (reference sequence). V was pared by 4 bases and J by 9 bases, with 10 bases between. The CDR3 consists of 12 residues. The full variable domain, its missing parts supplied by reference TRBV3-1 and TRBJ1-5, is DTAVSQTPKYLVTQMGNDKSIKCEQNLGHDTMYWYKQDSKKFLKIMFSYNNKELIINETVPNRFSPKSPDKAHLNLHINSLELGDSAVYFCASSRGEGPQHFGDGTRLSIL.

In its sample, this clonotype was seen many times. The rearrangement links TRBV6-6 to TRBJ2-5, with D unresolved. The CDR3 loop spans 16 amino acids. CDR1 is MNHNY, CDR2 SVGAGI, per germline (reference sequence). Trimming removed 2 bases from V and 0 bases from J, with 13 bases in between. The chain's CDR3 is CASSYQPPEYQETQYF. CDR3 in DNA: TGTGCCAGCAGTTACCAGCCACCGGAGTACCAAGAGACCCAGTACTTC.

This clonotype was seen many times. The chain carries TRBV29-1 and TRBJ1-1, with D hard to call. The CDR3 covers 12 residues. CDR1 SQVTM and CDR2 ANQGSEA come from the germline V gene. Trimming took off 4 bases at V and 1 base at J, with 7 bases between the two ends. CDR3: CSVGFGNTEAFF. The CDR3 nucleotides read TGCAGCGTTGGTTTCGGGAACACTGAAGCTTTCTTT.

This clonotype was seen ten or more times. V usage is TRBV19 and J usage is TRBJ2-1; D is possibly TRBD1 (6 bases). Per germline, CDR1 LNHDA and CDR2 SQIVND (reference sequence). This CDR3 has 12 amino acids. The ends were cut back, 2 bases at V and 7 bases at J, with 6 bases in the middle. The CDR3 coding sequence is TGTGCCAGTAGTATAACAGGGAATGAGCAGTTCTTC. Protein: CASSITGNEQFF.